These 30 T cell receptor beta chains originate from one sample sequenced in a study of sequential checkpoint blockade in melanoma. The treatment: randomized to nivolumab then ipilimumab (arm A) or the reverse (arm B). TCRdb's copy holds only in-frame clones and misses some; the assay was immunoSEQ multiplex PCR. This table holds about 6,400 clones, roughly 19% found once. The starting material was tumor tissue (inferred from file names), obtained from a patient given nivolumab and ipilimumab in sequence. The receptors here all came from a human donor with melanoma.

This clone was seen many times. The V gene is TRBV11-3, the J gene TRBJ1-1; 8 bases map to TRBD1. J was trimmed by 8 bases and V by 1 base; bases with no gene match: 9. There are 15 residues in the CDR3. The germline CDR1 and CDR2 sequences are SGHNT and YENEEA. CDR3 protein: CASSLGDRYTAEAFF. CDR3 in DNA: TGTGCCAGCAGCTTAGGGGACAGGTATACCGCGGAAGCTTTCTTT.

This clone has just a few counts. The CDR3 protein is CARTGRDSNQPQHF. The CDR3 DNA reads as TGTGCCAGGACCGGACGGGATAGCAATCAGCCCCAGCATTTT. The rearrangement links TRBV19 to TRBJ1-5; D uncertain. This CDR3 has 14 residues. Per the germline V gene, CDR1 is LNHDA and CDR2 is SQIVND (reference sequence). Trimming removed 9 bases from V and 0 bases from J, with 12 bases in between.

CDR3 region: CASSMGRGTYEQYF. The CDR3 DNA sequence: TGTGCCAGTAGTATGGGTCGGGGTACCTACGAGCAGTACTTC. This rearrangement joins TRBV19 to TRBJ2-7; D perhaps matches TRBD2 (5 bases). V was shortened by 3 bases and J by 2 bases, with 11 bases between the two germline ends. Per the germline V gene, CDR1 is LNHDA and CDR2 is SQIVND (reference sequence). CDR3 length equals 14 residues.

By share of the sample, this clone is medium-sized. The rearrangement joins TRBV10-3 to TRBJ1-3; 8 bases fit TRBD1. The CDR3 spans 17 residues. The germline gives CDR1 ENHRY, CDR2 SYGVKD. V lost 0 bases and J lost 5; bases outside the gene matches: 9. The CDR3 DNA sequence: TGTGCCATCAGTGAGTCCTCCGGGTCAGGGGGCAGAAACACCATATATTTT. This codes for CAISESSGSGGRNTIYF.

The rearrangement uses TRBV18 and TRBJ1-6; possibly TRBD1 for D (6 bases). CDR3 length: 15 amino acids. The germline V gene encodes CDR1 KGHSH and CDR2 LQKENI. Trimming left V 1 base short and J 6 bases short, with 10 bases between. In nucleotides, the CDR3 is TGTGCCAGCTCACCACGGGACACCAGTAATTCACCCCTCCACTTT. It yields the protein CASSPRDTSNSPLHF.

The chain is built from TRBV18 and TRBJ1-2; 9 bases are shared with TRBD1. The CDR3 totals 14 residues. The junction had 7 bases not matched to a gene; V was cut back by 3 bases and J by 8 bases. Germline loops: CDR1 KGHSH, CDR2 LQKENI. CDR3 sequence reads: CASSPARTGDGYTF. The DNA for the CDR3 is TGTGCCAGCTCACCCGCAAGGACAGGGGACGGCTACACCTTC.

This clone was found many times. This chain links TRBV11-3 with TRBJ1-3; D gene uncertain. V was trimmed by 5 bases and J by 0 bases, leaving 11 bases between them. This CDR3 is 15 amino acids long. CDR1 is SGHNT, CDR2 YENEEA, per germline. The CDR3 is CASSMGESSGNTIYF. As DNA, the CDR3 is TGTGCCAGCAGCATGGGAGAGAGCTCTGGAAACACCATATATTTT.

The chain couples TRBV11-3 to TRBJ2-1, with a tentative D call TRBD2 (5 bases). The V gene lost 1 base and the J gene lost 6 bases, with 16 bases spanning the gap. This CDR3 has 16 amino acids. The germline V gene has CDR1 SGHNT and CDR2 YENEEA. The CDR3 here is CASSLGSVLDANEQFF. The DNA for the CDR3 is TGTGCCAGCAGCTTAGGTAGCGTTCTCGACGCCAATGAGCAGTTCTTC.

This clone is deemed medium-sized. V gene TRBV6-8 combines with J gene TRBJ2-7, with D possibly matching TRBD1 (5 bases). The V gene lost 2 bases and the J gene lost 5 bases, with 13 bases spanning the gap. Germline CDR1 and CDR2: MNHGY and SAAAGT. The CDR3 is made up of 14 amino acids. The CDR3 spells CASSYGQGRNEQYF. In DNA, the CDR3 is TGTGCCAGCAGTTACGGGCAGGGTCGGAACGAGCAGTACTTC.

This chain links TRBV30 with TRBJ2-1; D is uncertain. The CDR3 sequence is 12 residues long. Germline CDR1 and CDR2: GTSNPN and SVGIG (reference sequence). CDR3 sequence (DNA): TGTGGTGGCGGAAGCTCCTACAATGAGCAGTTCTTC. Amino acid sequence: CGGGSSYNEQFF. Combining the CDR3 with reference TRBV30 and TRBJ2-1 gives the whole variable domain SQTIHQWPATLVQPVGSPLSLECTVEGTSNPNLYWYRQAAGRGLQLLFYSVGIGQISSEVPQNLSASRPQDRQFILSSKKLLLSDSGFYLCGGGSSYNEQFFGPGTRLTVL.

This chain links TRBV30 with TRBJ2-2; the D gene is possibly TRBD2 (5 bases). The CDR3 is 14 amino acids. Germline V gene lookup returns CDR1 GTSNPN and CDR2 SVGIG (reference sequence). Trimming took 4 bases from V and 3 from J, leaving 12 bases between them. The CDR3 is CAWIPERYTGELFF. DNA for the CDR3: TGTGCCTGGATACCTGAGCGGTACACCGGGGAGCTGTTTTTT.

This clone ranks as medium-sized. The gene calls are TRBV11-3 and TRBJ2-1, with a possible D match to TRBD2 (5 bases). V gave up 6 bases and J gave up 8 bases, with 17 bases separating them. CDR1 and CDR2 from the germline V gene are SGHNT and YENEEA. This CDR3 spans 14 amino acids. In DNA, the CDR3 is TGTGCCAGCAGTCGAACTCTAGCTTCCCATGAGCAGTTCTTC. Amino acid sequence: CASSRTLASHEQFF.

The count of this clone is one. The rearrangement links TRBV29-1 to TRBJ1-2; D is unclear. This CDR3 comprises 12 residues. The V and J ends lost 4 bases and 2 bases respectively, with 8 bases between them. Germline CDR1 reads SQVTM; CDR2 reads ANQGSEA. As DNA, the CDR3 is TGCAGCGTTGGGGAAATCAACTATGGCTACACCTTC. Protein product: CSVGEINYGYTF.

This clone has a handful of counts. The chain combines TRBV18 with TRBJ1-1, with 7 nucleotides matching TRBD1. Unmatched junction bases numbered 10, after V lost 6 bases and J lost 9 bases. The length of the CDR3 is 13 residues. Germline CDR1 reads KGHSH; CDR2 reads LQKENI. The CDR3 coding sequence is TGTGCCAGCTCTCCGGAAATAAGGGGGCAAGCTTTCTTT. Translating it yields CASSPEIRGQAFF. Full variable domain (remainder filled in from reference TRBV18 and TRBJ1-1): NAGVMQNPRHLVRRRGQEARLRCSPMKGHSHVYWYRQLPEEGLKFMVYLQKENIIDESGMPKERFSAEFPKEGPSILRIQQVVRGDSAAYFCASSPEIRGQAFFGQGTRLTVV.

The rearrangement uses TRBV30 and TRBJ1-3; D uncertain. The CDR3 covers 15 residues. Germline V lookup: CDR1 GTSNPN, CDR2 SVGIG (reference sequence). With 2 bases removed from V and 0 bases from J, the gap between germline ends came to 11 bases. The CDR3 nucleotides are TGTGCCTGGAGTTTGGGCTCGAGCTCTGGAAACACCATATATTTT. The encoded protein is CAWSLGSSSGNTIYF.

This clone has at least ten counts. CDR3 loop: CASRQSWGNQPQHF. CDR3 nucleotides: TGTGCCAGCAGACAGAGTTGGGGCAATCAGCCCCAGCATTTT. The rearrangement joins TRBV6-8 to TRBJ1-5; D uncertain. The ends were cut back, 6 bases at V and 2 bases at J, with 11 bases in the middle. The CDR3 loop spans 14 amino acids. Germline V lookup: CDR1 MNHGY, CDR2 SAAAGT.

There are many counts of this clone. V gene TRBV11-3 combines with J gene TRBJ2-2; TRBD1 might be the D (6 bases). The V end lost 3 bases, the J end lost 5 bases, and 22 bases lay between the germline ends. The CDR3 extends over 18 amino acids. Germline lookup yields CDR1 SGHNT and CDR2 YENEEA. In DNA form, the CDR3 reads TGTGCCAGCAGCTTGCCGGGACAAATGCCCGGGGTTACCGGGGAGCTGTTTTTT. It encodes CASSLPGQMPGVTGELFF.

This clone was found a few times. V gene TRBV11-3 combines with J gene TRBJ2-7, with 8 bases fitting TRBD1. The germline gives CDR1 SGHNT, CDR2 YENEEA. V trimming: 7 bases; J trimming: 0 bases; junction bases outside the gene matches: 5. The CDR3 runs to 14 residues. The CDR3 is CASNQQGGSYEQYF. In DNA form, the CDR3 reads TGTGCCAGCAACCAACAGGGGGGCTCCTACGAGCAGTACTTC. The variable domain in full, with the rest retrieved from reference TRBV11-3 and TRBJ2-7, is EAGVVQSPRYKIIEKKQPVAFWCNPISGHNTLYWYLQNLGQGPELLIRYENEEAVDDSQLPKDRFSAERLKGVDSTLKIQPAELGDSAVYLCASNQQGGSYEQYFGPGTRLTVT.

CDR3 loop: CASTLRGTHYGYTF. In nucleotides, the CDR3 is TGTGCCAGTACCCTAAGGGGCACCCACTATGGCTACACCTTC. The chain combines TRBV19 with TRBJ1-2; possibly TRBD1 for D (5 bases). Germline-derived CDR1 and CDR2 are LNHDA and SQIVND (reference sequence). CDR3 size: 14 residues. The V and J ends lost 7 bases and 3 bases respectively, with 15 bases between them. The full variable domain, completed using reference TRBV19 and TRBJ1-2, is DGGITQSPKYLFRKEGQNVTLSCEQNLNHDAMYWYRQDPGQGLRLIYYSQIVNDFQKGDIAEGYSVSREKKESFPLTVTSAQKNPTAFYLCASTLRGTHYGYTFGSGTRLTVV.

By frequency in the sample, this clone is medium-sized. The chain has TRBV6-8 and TRBJ2-7; possibly TRBD2 for D (6 bases). Trimming removed 0 bases at V and 4 bases at J, with 13 bases between. CDR1 is MNHGY and CDR2 is SAAAGT in the germline V gene. CDR3 size: 15 residues. CDR3 protein: CASSYSAGLSYEQYF. CDR3 nucleotides: TGTGCCAGCAGTTACTCCGCTGGACTATCTTACGAGCAGTACTTC.

J is TRBJ1-1 and V is TRBV29-1, with D perhaps matching TRBD1 (6 bases). The ends were cut back, 6 bases at V and 0 bases at J, with 8 bases in the middle. CDR1 is SQVTM and CDR2 is ANQGSEA in the germline V gene. The CDR3 totals 12 residues. Written as DNA, the CDR3 is TGCAGCGTGGGGGGCATGAACACTGAAGCTTTCTTT. The encoded protein is CSVGGMNTEAFF.

This clone has a count of ten or more. The J gene is TRBJ1-1, the V gene TRBV6-8; 9 nucleotides agree with TRBD1. This CDR3 has 14 amino acids. V was clipped by 6 bases and J by 5 bases; unmatched bases: 7. Germline V gives CDR1 MNHGY, CDR2 SAAAGT. DNA of the CDR3: TGTGCCAGCAGCCAGGACAGGGGATTGACTGAAGCTTTCTTT. Protein sequence: CASSQDRGLTEAFF.

The table lists this clone with many counts. The V and J genes are TRBV11-3 and TRBJ2-1, with TRBD1 matching over 7 bases. V shed 5 bases, J shed 7 bases, and the junction held 8 bases outside the gene matches. The CDR3 length is 14 residues. Germline V gene lookup returns CDR1 SGHNT and CDR2 YENEEA. DNA of the CDR3: TGTGCCAGCAGCCCCGACAGGGCTGGGAATGAGCAGTTCTTC. Its translation: CASSPDRAGNEQFF.

This clone has only a few counts. This chain uses TRBV11-3 with TRBJ2-5, with 8 positions matching TRBD2. Germline values: CDR1 SGHNT, CDR2 YENEEA. The CDR3 is made up of 15 amino acids. Losses at the gene ends were 5 bases for V and 5 bases for J; bases not matched to a gene: 10. The CDR3 coding sequence is TGTGCCAGCAGCAGAGCGGGGGTAGGCGTCGAGACCCAGTACTTC. Its protein product is CASSRAGVGVETQYF.

The V call is TRBV11-3, the J call TRBJ2-2, with D possibly matching TRBD1 (5 bases). The germline V and J ends were trimmed by 4 bases and 2 bases, with 8 bases remaining between them. Looked up from germline, CDR1 is SGHNT and CDR2 is YENEEA. CDR3 length: 14 amino acids. CDR3 in DNA: TGTGCCAGCAGCTCCCAGGGAAACACCGGGGAGCTGTTTTTT. Its translation is CASSSQGNTGELFF.

This clone is categorized as medium-sized. This chain uses TRBV4-1 with TRBJ1-1, with TRBD1 matching 8 bases. The V and J ends lost 0 bases and 3 bases, in that order; junction bases with no gene match: 6. CDR1 is MGHRA and CDR2 is YSYEKL in the germline V gene. The CDR3 has 16 amino acids. CDR3 DNA sequence: TGCGCCAGCAGCCAAGAGGACAGGGTAGGGCACACTGAAGCTTTCTTT. It encodes CASSQEDRVGHTEAFF.

This clone was seen a handful of times. V is TRBV6-8 and J is TRBJ1-6; no clear D. Per the germline V gene, CDR1 is MNHGY and CDR2 is SAAAGT. Trimming took off 7 bases at V and 0 bases at J, with 7 bases between the two ends. The CDR3 is 14 residues long. The CDR3 sequence is CASKSHSYNSPLHF. The CDR3 DNA reads TGTGCCAGCAAGAGCCACTCCTATAATTCACCCCTCCACTTT.

The chain carries TRBV30 and TRBJ2-7; tentatively, D is TRBD2 (6 bases). V was pared by 3 bases and J by 2 bases, with 11 bases between. The CDR3 is 13 residues long. The germline gives CDR1 GTSNPN, CDR2 SVGIG (reference sequence). CDR3 nucleotides: TGTGCCTGGAGGGGGACTGTGACCTACGAGCAGTACTTC. It codes for CAWRGTVTYEQYF.

This clone was picked up a small number of times. This chain links TRBV6-8 with TRBJ2-5, with D perhaps matching TRBD2 (6 bases). Looked up from germline, CDR1 is MNHGY and CDR2 is SAAAGT. The CDR3 is 13 residues long. Trimming took off 7 bases at V and 2 bases at J, with 11 bases between the two ends. The CDR3 loop reads CASKLGGQETQYF. The DNA for the CDR3 is TGTGCCAGCAAACTGGGAGGTCAAGAGACCCAGTACTTC.

The chain couples TRBV18 to TRBJ2-1; no definite D call. Trimming removed 1 base from V and 7 bases from J, with 8 bases in between. The CDR3 extends over 13 amino acids. The germline V gene has CDR1 KGHSH and CDR2 LQKENI. The CDR3 DNA sequence: TGTGCCAGCTCACCACTGAACCTGAATGAGCAGTTCTTC. Its protein product is CASSPLNLNEQFF.